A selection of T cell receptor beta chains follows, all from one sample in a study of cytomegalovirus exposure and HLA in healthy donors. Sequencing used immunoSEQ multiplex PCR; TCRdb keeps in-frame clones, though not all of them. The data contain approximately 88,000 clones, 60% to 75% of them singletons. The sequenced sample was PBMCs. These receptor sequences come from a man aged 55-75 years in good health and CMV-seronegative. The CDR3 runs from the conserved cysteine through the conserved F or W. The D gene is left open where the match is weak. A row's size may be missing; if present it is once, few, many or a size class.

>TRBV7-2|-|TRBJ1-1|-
CASSLAGSMDTEAFF
TGTGCCAGCAGCTTAGCGGGGAGTATGGACACTGAAGCTTTCTTT
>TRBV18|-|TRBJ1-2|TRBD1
CASSPDRVYGYTF
TGTGCCAGCTCACCTGACAGGGTCTATGGCTACACCTTC
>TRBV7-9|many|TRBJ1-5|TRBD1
CASSLKQGTVDQPQHF
TGTGCCAGCAGCTTAAAACAGGGGACCGTTGATCAGCCCCAGCATTTT
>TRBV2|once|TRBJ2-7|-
CASSEVDEQYF
TGTGCCAGCAGTGAAGTCGACGAGCAGTACTTC
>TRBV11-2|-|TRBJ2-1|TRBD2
CASSYVAGLYNEQFF
TGTGCCAGCAGCTACGTAGCGGGTCTGTACAATGAGCAGTTCTTC
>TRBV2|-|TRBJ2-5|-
CASSEWGAQETQYF
TGTGCCAGCAGTGAGTGGGGCGCCCAAGAGACCCAGTACTTC
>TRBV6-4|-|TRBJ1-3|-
CASSDSRQIRSGNTIYF
TGTGCCAGCAGTGACTCGCGGCAGATCCGCTCTGGAAACACCATATATTTT
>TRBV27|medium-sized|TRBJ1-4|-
CASSEINLGEKLFF
TGTGCCAGCAGTGAAATAAACCTAGGTGAAAAACTGTTTTTT
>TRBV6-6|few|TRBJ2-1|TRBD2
CASTGTSGGNEQFF
TGTGCCAGCACCGGGACTAGCGGGGGCAATGAGCAGTTCTTC
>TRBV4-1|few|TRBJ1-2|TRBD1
CASSHEGTANYGYTF
TGCGCCAGCAGCCACGAAGGGACAGCGAACTATGGCTACACCTTC
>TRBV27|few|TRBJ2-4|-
CASSGGVDLAKNIQYF
TGTGCCAGCAGTGGCGGGGTGGACCTAGCCAAAAACATTCAGTACTTC
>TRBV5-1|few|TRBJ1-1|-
CASSHGQPNTEAFF
TGCGCCAGCAGCCACGGACAGCCGAACACTGAAGCTTTCTTT
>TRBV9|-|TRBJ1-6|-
CASSVGSTYNSPLHF
TGTGCCAGCAGCGTGGGGAGTACCTATAATTCACCCCTCCACTTT
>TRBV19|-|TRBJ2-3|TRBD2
CASGTSGTDTQYF
TGTGCCAGTGGGACTAGCGGCACAGATACGCAGTATTTT
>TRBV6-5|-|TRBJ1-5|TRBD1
CASSPRQGAFQPQHF
TGTGCCAGCAGCCCACGACAGGGAGCGTTTCAGCCCCAGCATTTT
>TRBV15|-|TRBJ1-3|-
CATSRGRGGANTIYF
TGTGCCACCAGCAGAGGTCGAGGGGGGGCAAACACCATATATTTT
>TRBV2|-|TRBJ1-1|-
CASTRDTDFPEAFF
TGTGCCAGCACGAGGGACACCGATTTCCCTGAAGCTTTCTTT
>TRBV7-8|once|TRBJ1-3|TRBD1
CASSDLDRVVGNTIYF
TGTGCCAGCAGCGACCTGGACAGGGTAGTCGGAAACACCATATATTTT
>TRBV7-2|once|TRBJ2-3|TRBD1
CASSSGLPGGDTQYF
TGTGCCAGCAGCTCTGGACTCCCAGGGGGTGATACGCAGTATTTT
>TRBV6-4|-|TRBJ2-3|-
CASSVEAHTDTQYF
TGTGCCAGCAGTGTGGAAGCGCACACAGATACGCAGTATTTT
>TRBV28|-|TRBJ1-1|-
CASSSPVNEAFF
TGTGCCAGCAGTTCCCCGGTAAACGAAGCTTTCTTT
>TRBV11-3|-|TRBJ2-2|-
CASSIQGIGGELFF
TGTGCCAGCAGCATACAGGGAATTGGCGGGGAGCTGTTTTTT
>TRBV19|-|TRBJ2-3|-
CASSPGWGQGTQYF
TGTGCCAGTAGTCCCGGGTGGGGCCAGGGTACGCAGTATTTT
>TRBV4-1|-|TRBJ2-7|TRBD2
CASSRTWGGSYEQYF
TGCGCCAGCAGCCGAACATGGGGCGGGAGCTACGAGCAGTACTTC
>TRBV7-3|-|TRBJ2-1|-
CASSATRNEQFF
TGTGCCAGCAGCGCGACTAGAAATGAGCAGTTCTTC
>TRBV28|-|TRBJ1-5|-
CASRIRGRGSNQPQHF
TGTGCCAGCAGAATCAGGGGACGGGGTAGCAATCAGCCCCAGCATTTT
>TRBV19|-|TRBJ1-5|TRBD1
CASSIVGGQGTQPQHF
TGTGCCAGTAGTATAGTGGGGGGACAGGGCACCCAGCCCCAGCATTTT
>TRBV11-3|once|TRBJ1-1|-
CASSYTGSQAFF
TGTGCCAGCAGCTATACAGGGTCTCAAGCTTTCTTT
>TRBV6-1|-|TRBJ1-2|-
CASSDRQAPIYTF
TGTGCCAGCAGTGACCGACAGGCGCCCATCTACACCTTC
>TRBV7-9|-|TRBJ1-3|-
CASRSDRRSSGNTIYF
TGTGCCAGCAGAAGTGACAGGCGTAGCTCTGGAAACACCATATATTTT
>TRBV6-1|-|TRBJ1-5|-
CASSEARGGSNQPQHF
TGTGCCAGCAGTGAAGCGAGGGGGGGGAGCAATCAGCCCCAGCATTTT
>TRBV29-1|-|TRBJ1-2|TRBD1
CSVVPGQGPYYTF
TGCAGCGTCGTCCCGGGACAGGGGCCATACTACACCTTC
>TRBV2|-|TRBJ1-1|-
CASISLVYTEAFF
TGTGCCAGTATAAGCCTGGTTTACACTGAAGCTTTCTTT
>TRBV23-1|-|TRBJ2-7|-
CASSQRQTYEQYF
TGCGCCAGCAGTCAGCGGCAGACCTACGAGCAGTACTTC
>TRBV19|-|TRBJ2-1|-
CASSIAGEQFF
TGTGCCAGTAGTATAGCCGGTGAGCAGTTCTTC
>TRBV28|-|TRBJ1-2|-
CASSSPGLYYGYTF
TGTGCCAGCAGTTCTCCAGGCTTGTACTATGGCTACACCTTC
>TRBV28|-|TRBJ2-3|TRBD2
CASSFPGTSGGVTDTQYF
TGTGCCAGCAGTTTTCCCGGGACTAGCGGGGGGGTCACAGATACGCAGTATTTT
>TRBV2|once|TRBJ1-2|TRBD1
CASSAGTGNNYGYTF
TGTGCCAGCAGCGCCGGGACAGGGAATAACTATGGCTACACCTTC
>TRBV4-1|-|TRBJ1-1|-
CASSPRTGRRQRARENTEAFF
TGCGCCAGCAGCCCTAGGACGGGCAGGAGACAAAGGGCGCGGGAGAACACTGAAGCTTTCTTT
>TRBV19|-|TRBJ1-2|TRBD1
CASISKGQGDYGYTF
TGTGCCAGTATTTCGAAGGGACAGGGGGACTATGGCTACACCTTC
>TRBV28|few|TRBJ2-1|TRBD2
CATLAGVYNEQFF
TGTGCCACCCTAGCGGGGGTCTACAATGAGCAGTTCTTC
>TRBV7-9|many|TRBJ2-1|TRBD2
CASSPPSGSPYNEQFF
TGTGCCAGCAGCCCCCCTAGCGGGAGCCCCTACAATGAGCAGTTCTTC
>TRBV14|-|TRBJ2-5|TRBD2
CASSKRGRQKTQYF
TGTGCCAGCAGCAAGCGGGGGCGGCAGAAGACCCAGTACTTC
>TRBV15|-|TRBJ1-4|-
CATSSGAGGSANEKLFF
TGTGCCACCAGCAGTGGGGCGGGGGGGTCGGCTAATGAAAAACTGTTTTTT
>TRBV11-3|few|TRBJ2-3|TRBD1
CASSPRTGGFADTQYF
TGTGCCAGCAGCCCCCGGACAGGGGGCTTCGCAGATACGCAGTATTTT
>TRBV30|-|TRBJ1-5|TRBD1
CAWSSGAGGWQPQHF
TGTGCCTGGAGTTCCGGTGCAGGGGGCTGGCAGCCCCAGCATTTT
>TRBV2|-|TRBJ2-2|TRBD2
CASSGTSGWELFF
TGTGCCAGCAGCGGGACTAGCGGGTGGGAGCTGTTTTTT
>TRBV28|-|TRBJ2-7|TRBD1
CASSLTGGNYEQYF
TGTGCCAGCAGTTTAACAGGGGGCAACTACGAGCAGTACTTC
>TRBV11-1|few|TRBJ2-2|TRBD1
CASSQRRPGTGDTGELFF
TGTGCCAGCAGCCAACGCAGGCCCGGGACAGGGGACACCGGGGAGCTGTTTTTT
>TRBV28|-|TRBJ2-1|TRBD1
CASRTGMLFNNEQFF
TGTGCCAGCAGGACAGGGATGCTTTTTAACAATGAGCAGTTCTTC
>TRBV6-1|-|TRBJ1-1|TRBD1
CASSEGVGPGGNLNTEAFF
TGTGCCAGCAGTGAAGGGGTCGGGCCAGGGGGCAATCTGAACACTGAAGCTTTCTTT
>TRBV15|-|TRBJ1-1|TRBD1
CATSRVAGTGGTEAFF
TGTGCCACCAGCAGAGTAGCCGGGACAGGGGGGACTGAAGCTTTCTTT
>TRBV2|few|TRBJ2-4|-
CASRQQNIQYF
TGTGCCAGCAGACAGCAAAACATTCAGTACTTC
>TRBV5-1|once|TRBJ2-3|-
CASSLPGSGSSTDTQYF
TGCGCCAGCAGCCTACCCGGTTCCGGTTCTAGCACAGATACGCAGTATTTT
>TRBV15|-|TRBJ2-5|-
CATSRDRGETQYF
TGTGCCACCAGCAGAGATCGGGGGGAGACCCAGTACTTC
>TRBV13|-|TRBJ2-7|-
CASGDNSPLQYF
TGTGCCAGCGGGGACAACAGTCCATTGCAGTACTTC
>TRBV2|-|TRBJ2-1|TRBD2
CASSGLADYNEQFF
TGTGCCAGCAGTGGACTAGCGGACTACAATGAGCAGTTCTTC